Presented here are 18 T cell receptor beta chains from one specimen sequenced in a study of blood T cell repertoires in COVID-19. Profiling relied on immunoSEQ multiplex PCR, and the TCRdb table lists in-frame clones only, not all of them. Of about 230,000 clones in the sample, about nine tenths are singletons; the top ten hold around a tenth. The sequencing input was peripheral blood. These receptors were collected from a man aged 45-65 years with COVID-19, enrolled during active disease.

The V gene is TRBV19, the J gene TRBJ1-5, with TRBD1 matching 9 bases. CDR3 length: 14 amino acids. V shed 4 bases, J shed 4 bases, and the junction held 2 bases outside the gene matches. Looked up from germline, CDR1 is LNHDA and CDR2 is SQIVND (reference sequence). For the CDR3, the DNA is TGTGCCAGTAGTAGGGACAGGGATAATCAGCCCCAGCATTTT. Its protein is CASSRDRDNQPQHF. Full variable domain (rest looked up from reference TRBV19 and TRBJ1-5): DGGITQSPKYLFRKEGQNVTLSCEQNLNHDAMYWYRQDPGQGLRLIYYSQIVNDFQKGDIAEGYSVSREKKESFPLTVTSAQKNPTAFYLCASSRDRDNQPQHFGDGTRLSIL.

For the CDR3, the DNA is TGCGCCAGCAAACGAGCGGGAGATTACAATGAGCAGTTCTTC. It codes for CASKRAGDYNEQFF. V is TRBV5-1 and J is TRBJ2-1; 8 nucleotides agree with TRBD2. There are 14 residues in the CDR3. Trimming removed 6 bases from V and 4 bases from J; junction bases left unmatched: 6. CDR1 and CDR2 (germline): SGHRS, YFSETQ. The full variable domain, with the rest looked up from reference TRBV5-1 and TRBJ2-1, is KAGVTQTPRYLIKTRGQQVTLSCSPISGHRSVSWYQQTPGQGLQFLFEYFSETQRNKGNFPGRFSGRQFSNSRSEMNVSTLELGDSALYLCASKRAGDYNEQFFGPGTRLTVL.

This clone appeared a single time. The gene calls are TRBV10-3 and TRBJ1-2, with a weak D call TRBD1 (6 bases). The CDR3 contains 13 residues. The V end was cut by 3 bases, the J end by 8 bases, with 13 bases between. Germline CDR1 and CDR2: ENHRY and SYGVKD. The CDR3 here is CAISEAGEGGYTF. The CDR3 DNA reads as TGTGCCATCAGTGAAGCAGGGGAGGGCGGCTACACCTTC.

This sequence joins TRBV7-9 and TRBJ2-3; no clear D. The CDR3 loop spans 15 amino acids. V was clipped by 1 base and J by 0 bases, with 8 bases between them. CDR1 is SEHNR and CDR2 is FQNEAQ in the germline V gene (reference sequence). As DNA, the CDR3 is TGTGCCAGCAGCTTAGGTAGTCCCAGCACAGATACGCAGTATTTT. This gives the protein CASSLGSPSTDTQYF.

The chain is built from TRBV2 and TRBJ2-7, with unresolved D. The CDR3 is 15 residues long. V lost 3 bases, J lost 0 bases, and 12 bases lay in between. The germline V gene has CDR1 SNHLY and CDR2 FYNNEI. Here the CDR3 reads CASSEWSVASYEQYF. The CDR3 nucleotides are TGTGCCAGCAGTGAGTGGTCAGTTGCCTCCTACGAGCAGTACTTC.

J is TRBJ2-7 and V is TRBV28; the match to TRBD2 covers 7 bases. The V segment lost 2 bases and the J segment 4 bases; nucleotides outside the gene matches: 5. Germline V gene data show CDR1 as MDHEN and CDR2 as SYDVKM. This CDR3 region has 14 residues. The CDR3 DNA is TGTGCCAGCAGTTTACTCGCGGGAGATTACGAGCAGTACTTC. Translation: CASSLLAGDYEQYF.

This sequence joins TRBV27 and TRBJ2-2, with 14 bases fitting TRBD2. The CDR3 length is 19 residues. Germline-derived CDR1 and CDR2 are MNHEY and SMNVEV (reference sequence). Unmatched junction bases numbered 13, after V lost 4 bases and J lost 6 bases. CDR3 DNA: TGTGCCAGCAGTTCCGGGACTAGCGGGGGCCCGTTTAACGCCGGGGAGCTGTTTTTT. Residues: CASSSGTSGGPFNAGELFF.

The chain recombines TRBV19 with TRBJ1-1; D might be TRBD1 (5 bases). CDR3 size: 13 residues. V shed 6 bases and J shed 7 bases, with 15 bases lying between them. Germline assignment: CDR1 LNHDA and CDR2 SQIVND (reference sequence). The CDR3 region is CASSAGFVGEAFF. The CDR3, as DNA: TGTGCCAGTAGCGCAGGGTTTGTTGGTGAAGCTTTCTTT.

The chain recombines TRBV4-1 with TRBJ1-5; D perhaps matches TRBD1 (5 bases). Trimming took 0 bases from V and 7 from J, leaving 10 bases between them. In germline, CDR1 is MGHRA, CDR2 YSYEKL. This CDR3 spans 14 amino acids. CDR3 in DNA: TGCGCCAGCAGCCAAGATGGAGGGGAGCAGCCCCAGCATTTT. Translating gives CASSQDGGEQPQHF.

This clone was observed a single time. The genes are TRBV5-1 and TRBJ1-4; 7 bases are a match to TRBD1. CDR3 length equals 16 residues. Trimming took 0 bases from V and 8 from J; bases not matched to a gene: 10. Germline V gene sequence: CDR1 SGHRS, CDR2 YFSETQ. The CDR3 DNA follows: TGCGCCAGCAGCTTGGCCTTGAGGGGGCGGATAGAAAAACTGTTTTTT. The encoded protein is CASSLALRGRIEKLFF.

The CDR3 reads CASSITGIAYNEQFF. CDR3 DNA: TGTGCCAGTAGTATCACGGGGATAGCCTACAATGAGCAGTTCTTC. The chain uses TRBV19 and TRBJ2-1, with D tentatively TRBD2 (5 bases). The CDR3 loop spans 15 amino acids. The germline CDR1 and CDR2 sequences are LNHDA and SQIVND (reference sequence). Trimming pared 3 bases from V and 2 bases from J, leaving 11 bases between.

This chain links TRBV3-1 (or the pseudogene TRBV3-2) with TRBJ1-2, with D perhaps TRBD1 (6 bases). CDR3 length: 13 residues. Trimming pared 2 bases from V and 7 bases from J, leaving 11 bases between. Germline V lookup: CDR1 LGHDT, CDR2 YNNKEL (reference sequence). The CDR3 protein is CASSQTGSAGYTF. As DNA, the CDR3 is TGTGCCAGCAGCCAAACAGGGTCGGCTGGCTACACCTTC.

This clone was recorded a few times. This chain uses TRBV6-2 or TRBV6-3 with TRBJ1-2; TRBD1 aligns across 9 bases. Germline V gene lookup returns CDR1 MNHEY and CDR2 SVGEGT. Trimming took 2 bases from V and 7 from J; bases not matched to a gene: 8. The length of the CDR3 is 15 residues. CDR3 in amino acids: CASSYRQGDLRGYTF. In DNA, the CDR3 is TGTGCCAGCAGTTACCGACAGGGGGATCTACGTGGCTACACCTTC.

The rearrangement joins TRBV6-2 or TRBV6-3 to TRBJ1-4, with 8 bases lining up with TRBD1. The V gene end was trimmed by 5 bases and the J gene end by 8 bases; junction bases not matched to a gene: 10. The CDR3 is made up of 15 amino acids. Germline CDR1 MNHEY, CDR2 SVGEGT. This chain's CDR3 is CASSTAETGVEKLFF. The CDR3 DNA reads TGTGCCAGCAGTACCGCCGAGACAGGGGTGGAAAAACTGTTTTTT.

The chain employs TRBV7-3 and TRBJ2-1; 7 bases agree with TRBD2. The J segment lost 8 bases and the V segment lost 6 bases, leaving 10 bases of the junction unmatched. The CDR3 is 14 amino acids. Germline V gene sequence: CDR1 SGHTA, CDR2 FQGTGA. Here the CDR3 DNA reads TGTGCCAGCAGAGAATTGAGCGGGAAGGATGAGCAGTTCTTC. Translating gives CASRELSGKDEQFF.

The CDR3 DNA reads TGTGCCAGCAGCTCGGTCCGGTACACCGGGGAGCTGTTTTTT. This sequence encodes CASSSVRYTGELFF. The J gene is TRBJ2-2, the V gene TRBV5-6; unclear D gene. V shed 3 bases and J shed 3 bases, with 9 bases lying between them. This CDR3 is 14 amino acids long. From germline, CDR1 is SGHDT and CDR2 YYEEEE.

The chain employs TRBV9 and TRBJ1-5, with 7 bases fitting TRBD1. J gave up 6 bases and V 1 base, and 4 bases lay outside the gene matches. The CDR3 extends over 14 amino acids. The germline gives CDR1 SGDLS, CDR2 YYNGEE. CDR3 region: CASSVRSGGQPQHF. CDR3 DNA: TGTGCCAGCAGCGTACGGTCAGGGGGTCAGCCCCAGCATTTT.

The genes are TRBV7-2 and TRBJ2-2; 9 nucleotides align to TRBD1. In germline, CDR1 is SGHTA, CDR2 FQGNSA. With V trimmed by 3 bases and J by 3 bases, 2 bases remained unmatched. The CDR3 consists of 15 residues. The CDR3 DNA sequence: TGTGCCAGCAGCTTTTGGACAGGGGACACCGGGGAGCTGTTTTTT. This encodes CASSFWTGDTGELFF.